The sequence of this T cell receptor beta chain was determined in a study of blood T cell repertoires in COVID-19. Which cohort a participant joined came from the clinical history participants gave. Recovery meant two consecutive negative NP/OP PCR tests, professional clearance, or resolved symptoms. TCRdb's table, derived via immunoSEQ multiplex PCR, lists solely in-frame clones and lacks some. The sample yields 400,000 or so clones, approximately 92% seen once. In its sample, this clone was seen once. CDR1 and CDR2 (germline): LNHDA, SQIVND (reference sequence). The V and J ends lost 7 bases and 1 base respectively, with 13 bases between them. The CDR3 is 15 amino acids.

Specimen: PBMCs or T cells enriched from blood (not recorded which). The receptor's source is a man aged 25 to 40 who had recovered from COVID-19. The chain is built from TRBV19 and TRBJ2-2, with D possibly TRBD2 on 5 matching bases. The CDR3 nucleotides read TGTGCCAGTACCCGGGAAGTTCTGAACACCGGGGAGCTGTTTTTT. Residues: CASTREVLNTGELFF.